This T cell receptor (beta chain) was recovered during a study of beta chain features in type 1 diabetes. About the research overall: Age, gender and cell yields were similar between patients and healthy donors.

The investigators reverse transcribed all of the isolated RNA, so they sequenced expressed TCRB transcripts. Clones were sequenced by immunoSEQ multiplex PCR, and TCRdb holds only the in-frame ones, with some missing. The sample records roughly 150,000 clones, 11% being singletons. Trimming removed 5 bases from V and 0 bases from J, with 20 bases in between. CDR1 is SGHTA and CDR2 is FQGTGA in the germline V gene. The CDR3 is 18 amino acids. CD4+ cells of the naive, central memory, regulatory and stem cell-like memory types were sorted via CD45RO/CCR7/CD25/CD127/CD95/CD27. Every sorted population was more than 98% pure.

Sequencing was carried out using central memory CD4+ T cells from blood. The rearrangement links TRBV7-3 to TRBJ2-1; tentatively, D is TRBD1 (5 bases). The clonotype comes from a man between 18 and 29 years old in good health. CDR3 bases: TGTGCCAGCAGCCCCCGCCGGTCACAGGCGAGCTCCTACAATGAGCAGTTCTTC. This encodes CASSPRRSQASSYNEQFF. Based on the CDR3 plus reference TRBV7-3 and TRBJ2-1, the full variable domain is GAGVSQTPSNKVTEKGKYVELRCDPISGHTALYWYRQSLGQGPEFLIYFQGTGAADDSGLPNDRFFAVRPEGSVSTLKIQRTERGDSAVYLCASSPRRSQASSYNEQFFGPGTRLTVL.